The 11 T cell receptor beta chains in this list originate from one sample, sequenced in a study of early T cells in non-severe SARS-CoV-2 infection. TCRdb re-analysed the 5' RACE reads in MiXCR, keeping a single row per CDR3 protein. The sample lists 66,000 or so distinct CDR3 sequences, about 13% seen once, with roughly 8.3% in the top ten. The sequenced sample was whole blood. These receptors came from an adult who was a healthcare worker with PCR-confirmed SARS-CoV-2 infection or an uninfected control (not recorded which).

CDR3: CASSIGTGRVGNQPQHF. Here the CDR3 DNA reads TGTGCCAGTAGTATCGGGACAGGGAGAGTCGGCAATCAGCCCCAGCATTTT. The chain combines TRBV19 with TRBJ1-5; 9 positions match TRBD1. V trimming: 3 bases; J trimming: 2 bases; junction bases outside the gene matches: 8. Per germline, CDR1 LNHDA and CDR2 SQIVND (reference sequence). The CDR3 extends over 17 amino acids.

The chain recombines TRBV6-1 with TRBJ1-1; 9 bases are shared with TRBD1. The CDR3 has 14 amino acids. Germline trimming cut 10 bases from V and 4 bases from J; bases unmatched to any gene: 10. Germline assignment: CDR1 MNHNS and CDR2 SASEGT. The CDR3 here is CATTWTGDSTEAFF. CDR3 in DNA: TGTGCCACCACATGGACAGGGGATAGCACTGAAGCTTTCTTT.

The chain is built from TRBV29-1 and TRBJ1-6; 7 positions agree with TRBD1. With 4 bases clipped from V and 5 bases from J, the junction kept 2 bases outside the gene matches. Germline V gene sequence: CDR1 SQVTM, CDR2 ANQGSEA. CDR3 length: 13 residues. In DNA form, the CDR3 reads TGCAGCGTTGGAGGGACAGATAATTCACCCCTCCACTTT. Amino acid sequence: CSVGGTDNSPLHF.

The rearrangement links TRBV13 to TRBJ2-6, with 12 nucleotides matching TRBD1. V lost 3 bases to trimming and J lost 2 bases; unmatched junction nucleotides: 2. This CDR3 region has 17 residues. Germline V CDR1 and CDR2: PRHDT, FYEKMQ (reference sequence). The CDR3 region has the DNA TGTGCCAGCAGCTTGGGACAGGGGGCTACTGGGGCCAACGTCCTGACTTTC. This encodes CASSLGQGATGANVLTF.

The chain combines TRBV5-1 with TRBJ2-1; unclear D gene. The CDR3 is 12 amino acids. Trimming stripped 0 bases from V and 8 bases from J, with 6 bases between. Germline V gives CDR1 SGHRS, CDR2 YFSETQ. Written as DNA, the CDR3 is TGCGCCAGCAGCTTGGGAAGCTATGAGCAGTTCTTC. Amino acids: CASSLGSYEQFF.

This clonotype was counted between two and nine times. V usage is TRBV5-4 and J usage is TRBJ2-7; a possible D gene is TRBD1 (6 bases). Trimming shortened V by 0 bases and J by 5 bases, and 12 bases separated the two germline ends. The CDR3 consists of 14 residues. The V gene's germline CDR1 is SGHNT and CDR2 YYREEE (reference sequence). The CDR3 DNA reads TGTGCCAGCAGCTTGGTTTATGGGGGCGACGAGCAGTACTTC. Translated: CASSLVYGGDEQYF.

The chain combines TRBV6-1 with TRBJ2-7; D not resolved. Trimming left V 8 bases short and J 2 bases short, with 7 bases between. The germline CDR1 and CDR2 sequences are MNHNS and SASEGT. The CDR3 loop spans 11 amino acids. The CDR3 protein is CASFKTYEQYF. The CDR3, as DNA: TGTGCCAGCTTCAAAACCTACGAGCAGTACTTC.

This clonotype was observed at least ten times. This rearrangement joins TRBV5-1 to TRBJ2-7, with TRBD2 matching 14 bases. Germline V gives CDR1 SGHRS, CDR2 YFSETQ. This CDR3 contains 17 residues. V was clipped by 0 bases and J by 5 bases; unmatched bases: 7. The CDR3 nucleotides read TGCGCCAGCAGCTTGGCCGGACGACTAGCGGGAGGGGACGAGCAGTACTTC. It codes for CASSLAGRLAGGDEQYF.

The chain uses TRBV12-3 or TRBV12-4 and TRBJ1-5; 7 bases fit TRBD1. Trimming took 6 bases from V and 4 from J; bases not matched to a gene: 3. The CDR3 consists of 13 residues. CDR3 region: CASRQGSNQPQHF. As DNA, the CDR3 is TGTGCCAGCAGACAGGGGTCAAATCAGCCCCAGCATTTT.

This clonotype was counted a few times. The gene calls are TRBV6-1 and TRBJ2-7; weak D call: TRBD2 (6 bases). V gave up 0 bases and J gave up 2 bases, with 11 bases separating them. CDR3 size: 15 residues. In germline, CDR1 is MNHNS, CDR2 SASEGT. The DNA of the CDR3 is TGTGCCAGCAGTGAAGCAGGCGGCGGGGCCTACGAGCAGTACTTC. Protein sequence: CASSEAGGGAYEQYF.

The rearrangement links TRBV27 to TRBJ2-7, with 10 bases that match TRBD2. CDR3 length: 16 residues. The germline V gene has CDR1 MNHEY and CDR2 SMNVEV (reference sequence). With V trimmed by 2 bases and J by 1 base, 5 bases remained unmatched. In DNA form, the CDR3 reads TGTGCCAGCAGTTTAACTAGCGGGGATAAGTCCTACGAGCAGTACTTC. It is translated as CASSLTSGDKSYEQYF.